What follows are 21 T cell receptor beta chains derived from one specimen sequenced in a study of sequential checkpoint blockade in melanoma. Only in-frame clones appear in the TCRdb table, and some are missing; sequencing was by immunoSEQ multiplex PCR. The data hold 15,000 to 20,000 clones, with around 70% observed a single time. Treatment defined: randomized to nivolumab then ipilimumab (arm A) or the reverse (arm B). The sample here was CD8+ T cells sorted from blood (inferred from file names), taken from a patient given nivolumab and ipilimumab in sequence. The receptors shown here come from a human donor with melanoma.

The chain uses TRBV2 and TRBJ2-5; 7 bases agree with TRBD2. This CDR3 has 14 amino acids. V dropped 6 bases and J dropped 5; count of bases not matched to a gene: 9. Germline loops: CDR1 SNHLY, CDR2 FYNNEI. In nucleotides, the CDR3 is TGTGCCAGCAGAACTAGCGTCGGGCTGGAGACCCAGTACTTC. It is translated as CASRTSVGLETQYF. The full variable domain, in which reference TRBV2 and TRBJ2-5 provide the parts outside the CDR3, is EPEVTQTPSHQVTQMGQEVILRCVPISNHLYFYWYRQILGQKVEFLVSFYNNEISEKSEIFDDQFSVERPDGSNFTLKIRSTKLEDSAMYFCASRTSVGLETQYFGPGTRLLVL.

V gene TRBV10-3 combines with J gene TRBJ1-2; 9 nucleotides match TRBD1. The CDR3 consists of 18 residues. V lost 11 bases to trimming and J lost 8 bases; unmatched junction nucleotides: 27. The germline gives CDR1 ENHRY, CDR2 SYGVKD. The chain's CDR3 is CAASNSQGAVFIPWGYTF. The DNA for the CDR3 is TGTGCCGCCTCAAATTCACAGGGGGCAGTTTTTATTCCGTGGGGCTACACCTTC.

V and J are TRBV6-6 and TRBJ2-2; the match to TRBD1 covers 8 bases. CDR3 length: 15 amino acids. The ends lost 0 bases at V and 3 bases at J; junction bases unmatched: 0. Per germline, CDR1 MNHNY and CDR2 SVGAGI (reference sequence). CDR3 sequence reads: CASSYSGQDTGELFF. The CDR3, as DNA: TGTGCCAGCAGTTACTCGGGACAGGACACCGGGGAGCTGTTTTTT.

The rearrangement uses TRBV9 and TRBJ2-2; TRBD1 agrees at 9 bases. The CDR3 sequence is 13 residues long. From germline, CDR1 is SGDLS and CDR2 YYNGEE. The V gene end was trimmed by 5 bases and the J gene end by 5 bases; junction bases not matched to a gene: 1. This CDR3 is CASRGQGTGELFF. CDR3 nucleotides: TGTGCCAGCAGAGGACAGGGGACCGGGGAGCTGTTTTTT.

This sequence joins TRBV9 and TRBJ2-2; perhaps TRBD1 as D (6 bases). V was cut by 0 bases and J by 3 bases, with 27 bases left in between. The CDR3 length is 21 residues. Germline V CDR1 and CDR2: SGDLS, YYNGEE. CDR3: CASSVEASGVTGMSDTGELFF. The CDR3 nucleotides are TGTGCCAGCAGCGTAGAGGCGTCAGGGGTCACAGGGATGTCGGACACCGGGGAGCTGTTTTTT.

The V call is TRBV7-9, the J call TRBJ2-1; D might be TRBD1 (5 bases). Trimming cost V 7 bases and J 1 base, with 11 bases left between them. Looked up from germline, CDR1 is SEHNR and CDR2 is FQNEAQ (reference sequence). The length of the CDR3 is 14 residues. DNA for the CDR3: TGTGCCAGCACCCAGGGTCTGTCCTACAATGAGCAGTTCTTC. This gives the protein CASTQGLSYNEQFF.

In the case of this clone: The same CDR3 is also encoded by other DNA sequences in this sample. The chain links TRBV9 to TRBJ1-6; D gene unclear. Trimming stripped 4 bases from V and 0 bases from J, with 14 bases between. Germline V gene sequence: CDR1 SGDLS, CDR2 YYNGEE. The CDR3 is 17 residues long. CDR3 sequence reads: CASSPDRSSSYNSPLHF. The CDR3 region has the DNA TGTGCCAGCAGCCCCGACCGGAGCAGCTCCTATAATTCACCCCTCCACTTT.

The DNA for the CDR3 is TGTGCCAGCAGTCTTGACAGGCCCTACGAGCAGTACGTC. Protein product: CASSLDRPYEQYV. The gene calls are TRBV27 and TRBJ2-7; possibly TRBD1 for D (6 bases). This CDR3 has 13 residues. The V end was cut by 5 bases, the J end by 2 bases, with 10 bases between. Per the germline V gene, CDR1 is MNHEY and CDR2 is SMNVEV (reference sequence).

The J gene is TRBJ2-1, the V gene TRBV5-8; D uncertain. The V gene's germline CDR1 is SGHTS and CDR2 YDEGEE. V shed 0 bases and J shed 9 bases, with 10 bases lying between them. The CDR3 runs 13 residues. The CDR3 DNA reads TGTGCCAGCAGCTTGGCGAGCAAAACTGAGCAGTTCTTC. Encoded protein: CASSLASKTEQFF.

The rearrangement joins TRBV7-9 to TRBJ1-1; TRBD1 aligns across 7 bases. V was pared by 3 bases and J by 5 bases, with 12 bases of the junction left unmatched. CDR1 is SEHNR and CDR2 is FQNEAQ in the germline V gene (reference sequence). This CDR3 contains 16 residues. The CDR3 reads CASSFLNRGLRTEAFF. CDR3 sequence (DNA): TGTGCCAGCAGCTTCCTAAATAGGGGGCTGCGGACTGAAGCTTTCTTT.

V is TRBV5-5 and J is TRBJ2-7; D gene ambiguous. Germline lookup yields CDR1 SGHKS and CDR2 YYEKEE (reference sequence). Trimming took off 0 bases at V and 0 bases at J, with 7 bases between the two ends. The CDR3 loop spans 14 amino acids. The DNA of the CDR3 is TGTGCCAGCAGCTTGGCCGCGGCCTCCTACGAGCAGTACGTC. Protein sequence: CASSLAAASYEQYV.

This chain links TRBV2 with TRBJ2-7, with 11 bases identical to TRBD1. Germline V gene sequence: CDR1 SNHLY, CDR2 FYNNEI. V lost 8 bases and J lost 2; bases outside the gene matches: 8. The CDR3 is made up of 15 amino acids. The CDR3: CASCPVDRGPYEQYF. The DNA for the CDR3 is TGTGCCAGCTGCCCCGTGGACAGGGGGCCCTACGAGCAGTACTTC.

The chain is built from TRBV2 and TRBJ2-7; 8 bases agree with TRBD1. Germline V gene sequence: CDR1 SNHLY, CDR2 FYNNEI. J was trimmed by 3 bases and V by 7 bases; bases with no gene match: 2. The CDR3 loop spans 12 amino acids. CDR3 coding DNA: TGTGCCAGCAAGGACAGGGTCTACGAGCAGTACTTC. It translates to CASKDRVYEQYF.

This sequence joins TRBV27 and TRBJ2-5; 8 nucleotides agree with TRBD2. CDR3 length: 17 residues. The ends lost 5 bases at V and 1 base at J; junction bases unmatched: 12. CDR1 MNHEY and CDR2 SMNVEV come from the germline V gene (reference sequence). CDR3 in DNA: TGTGCCAGCAGTGGGCTAGGTGCGGGGGGAGGCCAAGAGACCCAGTACTTC. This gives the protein CASSGLGAGGGQETQYF.

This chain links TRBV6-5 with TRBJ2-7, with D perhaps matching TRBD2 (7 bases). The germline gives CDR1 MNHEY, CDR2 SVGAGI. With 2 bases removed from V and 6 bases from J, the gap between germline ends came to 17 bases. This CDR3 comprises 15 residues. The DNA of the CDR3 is TGTGCCAGCAGTTACCGGGGGGTACAGGGCTCCGAGCAGTACTTC. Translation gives CASSYRGVQGSEQYF.

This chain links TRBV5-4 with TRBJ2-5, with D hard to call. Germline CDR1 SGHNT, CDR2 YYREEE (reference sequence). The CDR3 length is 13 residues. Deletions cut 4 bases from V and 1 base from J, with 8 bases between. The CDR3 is CASSPPGQETQYF. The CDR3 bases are TGTGCCAGCAGCCCGCCCGGCCAAGAGACCCAGTACTTC.

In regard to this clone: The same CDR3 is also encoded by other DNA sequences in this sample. CDR3: CTTPRTTQETQYF. The CDR3 coding sequence is TGCACCACCCCCCGTACAACCCAAGAGACCCAGTACTTC. This chain links TRBV1 with TRBJ2-5; no check of the table's D call, TRBD1, against the DNA was made. TRBV1 is assigned pseudogene status. The CDR3 has 13 amino acids.

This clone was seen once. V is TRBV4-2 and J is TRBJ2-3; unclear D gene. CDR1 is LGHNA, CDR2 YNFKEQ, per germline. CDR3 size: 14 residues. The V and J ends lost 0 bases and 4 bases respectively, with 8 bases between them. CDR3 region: CASSQELLADTQYF. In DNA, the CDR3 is TGTGCCAGCAGCCAAGAGTTGCTAGCAGATACGCAGTATTTT.

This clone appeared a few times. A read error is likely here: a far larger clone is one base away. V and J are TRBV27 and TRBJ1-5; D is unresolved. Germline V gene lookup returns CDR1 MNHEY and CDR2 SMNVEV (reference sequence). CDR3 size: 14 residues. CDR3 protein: CASRRLGSNQLQHF. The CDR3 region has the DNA TGTGCCAGCAGGCGGCTTGGGAGCAATCAGCTCCAGCATTTT.

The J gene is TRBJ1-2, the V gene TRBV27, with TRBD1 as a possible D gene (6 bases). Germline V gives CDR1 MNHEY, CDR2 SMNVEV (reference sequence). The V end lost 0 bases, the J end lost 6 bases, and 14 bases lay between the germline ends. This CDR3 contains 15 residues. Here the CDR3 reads CASSLSCRGKNGYTF. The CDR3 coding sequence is TGTGCCAGCAGTTTATCCTGCAGGGGCAAGAATGGCTACACCTTC.

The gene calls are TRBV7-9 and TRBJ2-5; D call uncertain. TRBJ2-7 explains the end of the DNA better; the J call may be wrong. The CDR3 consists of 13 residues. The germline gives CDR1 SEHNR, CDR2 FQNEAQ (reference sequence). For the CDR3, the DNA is TGTGCCAGCAGCCTCGCATTGCCTGCCGAGCAGTACTTC. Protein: CASSLALPAEQYF.